A single sample is the source of the 22 T cell receptor beta chains below, sequenced in a study of regulatory T cells in long-lasting Graves disease. Time point: persistent/refractory GD, antithyroid drugs over 5 years with positive TRAb. With RNA extracted from PBMCs as input, the TCR library was made. To make TCR beta libraries, researchers used iRepertoire HTBI primers and Arm-PCR of CDR3 regions. A single record per CDR3 protein comes from TCRdb applying MiXCR to the multiplex PCR reads. The sample carries 400,000 or so distinct CDR3 sequences, around 24% recorded once. The specimen comprised peripheral blood mononuclear cells (PBMCs), sampled when the disease was refractory, from a patient treated with antithyroid drugs. These receptors all come from a female donor with Graves disease.

J is TRBJ2-7 and V is TRBV6-1; D gene ambiguous. V lost 7 bases and J 4 bases, leaving 8 bases between the germline ends. There are 11 residues in the CDR3. Germline V gene data show CDR1 as MNHNS and CDR2 as SASEGT. Here the CDR3 reads CASTFKYEQYF. CDR3 in DNA: TGTGCCAGCACTTTTAAATACGAGCAGTACTTC.

The gene calls are TRBV19 and TRBJ2-7, with 8 positions matching TRBD2. The CDR3 totals 14 residues. V trimming: 7 bases; J trimming: 2 bases; junction bases outside the gene matches: 7. Per germline, CDR1 LNHDA and CDR2 SQIVND (reference sequence). CDR3 coding DNA: TGTGCCAGTAACCCCGGGGGGGGGACCTACGAGCAGTACTTC. Protein product: CASNPGGGTYEQYF.

The chain recombines TRBV7-2 with TRBJ2-1, with D hard to call. Trimming cost V 1 base and J 3 bases, with 4 bases left between them. This CDR3 is 13 amino acids long. Germline V gene sequence: CDR1 SGHTA, CDR2 FQGNSA. The CDR3 protein is CASSLDNYNEQFF. In DNA form, the CDR3 reads TGTGCCAGCAGCTTAGACAACTACAATGAGCAGTTCTTC. Complete variable domain (other parts from reference TRBV7-2 and TRBJ2-1): GAGVSQSPSNKVTEKGKDVELRCDPISGHTALYWYRQSLGQGLEFLIYFQGNSAPDKSGLPSDRFSAERTGGSVSTLTIQRTQQEDSAVYLCASSLDNYNEQFFGPGTRLTVL.

The table lists this clonotype with a few counts. The genes are TRBV20-1 and TRBJ2-1, with no clear D. Germline V gives CDR1 DFQATT, CDR2 SNEGSKA (reference sequence). The CDR3 covers 15 residues. CDR3 DNA sequence: TGCGGGATCGACGCGAGTTTCGCCCCGTCCAATGAGCAGTTCTTC. This translates into CGIDASFAPSNEQFF.

There are a few counts of this clonotype. The V call is TRBV20-1, the J call TRBJ2-7; D call uncertain. Germline V lookup: CDR1 DFQATT, CDR2 SNEGSKA (reference sequence). The CDR3 length is 14 residues. V was trimmed by 1 base and J by 6 bases, leaving 16 bases between them. The CDR3 loop is CSARVSNRVFEQYF. The CDR3 nucleotides are TGCAGTGCTAGAGTTTCTAATCGGGTCTTCGAGCAGTACTTC.

This chain joins TRBV30 and TRBJ2-2; 7 bases are a match to TRBD2. The CDR3 covers 13 residues. Germline-derived CDR1 and CDR2 are GTSNPN and SVGIG (reference sequence). Germline trimming cut 2 bases from V and 3 bases from J; bases unmatched to any gene: 0. CDR3 DNA: TGTGCCTGGAGTACTAGCGACACCGGGGAGCTGTTTTTT. Residues: CAWSTSDTGELFF. Filled out from reference TRBV30 and TRBJ2-2, the complete variable domain reads SQTIHQWPATLVQPVGSPLSLECTVEGTSNPNLYWYRQAAGRGLQLLFYSVGIGQISSEVPQNLSASRPQDRQFILSSKKLLLSDSGFYLCAWSTSDTGELFFGEGSRLTVL.

The chain uses TRBV20-1 and TRBJ2-2; the match to TRBD2 covers 8 bases. The CDR3 consists of 17 residues. V was pared by 0 bases and J by 2 bases, with 8 bases of the junction left unmatched. Germline loops: CDR1 DFQATT, CDR2 SNEGSKA (reference sequence). The CDR3 sequence is CSARDLSREGNTGELFF. For the CDR3, the DNA is TGCAGTGCTAGAGATCTAAGTCGGGAGGGAAACACCGGGGAGCTGTTTTTT.

This clonotype occurred a few times. This chain's CDR3 is CASSVAGNTIYF. The CDR3 DNA reads as TGTGCCAGCAGTGTAGCTGGAAACACCATATATTTT. The gene calls are TRBV2 and TRBJ1-3; D uncertain. The V and J ends lost 4 bases and 2 bases respectively, with 3 bases between them. CDR3 size: 12 residues. CDR1 and CDR2 (germline): SNHLY, FYNNEI.

The chain has TRBV7-2 and TRBJ2-3, with 7 bases lining up with TRBD2. J was trimmed by 2 bases and V by 4 bases; bases with no gene match: 12. The germline V gene has CDR1 SGHTA and CDR2 FQGNSA. The length of the CDR3 is 17 residues. CDR3 DNA sequence: TGTGCCAGCAGCTCCCCTTCTGGGGGAGGGCCCACAGATACGCAGTATTTT. Its translation: CASSSPSGGGPTDTQYF.

This clonotype showed up many times. The junction does not match germline at one end; this may be a read error. J is TRBJ2-7 and V is TRBV7-2, with 8 bases that match TRBD1. From germline, CDR1 is SGHTA and CDR2 FQGNSA. This CDR3 spans 15 amino acids. In DNA, the CDR3 is TGTGCCAGCAGTTTAGGCGCAGGGGGCAGCGTCGAGCAGTACTTC. It translates to CASSLGAGGSVEQYF. The whole variable domain, filled in from reference TRBV7-2 and TRBJ2-7, reads GAGVSQSPSNKVTEKGKDVELRCDPISGHTALYWYRQSLGQGLEFLIYFQGNSAPDKSGLPSDRFSAERTGGSVSTLTIQRTQQEDSAVYLCASSLGAGGSVEQYFGPGTRLTVT.

This clonotype has ten or more counts. This chain links TRBV6-1 with TRBJ1-4, with D possibly matching TRBD1 (6 bases). V was pared by 6 bases and J by 7 bases, with 15 bases between. Germline V lookup: CDR1 MNHNS, CDR2 SASEGT. The CDR3 loop spans 14 amino acids. For the CDR3, the DNA is TGTGCCAGCAGCGCAGGGGTAGGAGTTGAAAAACTGTTTTTT. Residues: CASSAGVGVEKLFF.

V and J are TRBV20-1 and TRBJ1-5; TRBD1 matches 9 bases. CDR1 and CDR2 from the germline V gene are DFQATT and SNEGSKA (reference sequence). This CDR3 contains 15 residues. V trimming: 5 bases; J trimming: 3 bases; junction bases outside the gene matches: 8. The CDR3 nucleotides read TGCAGTGCTTCCCAGACAGGGGGAGTCAATCAGCCCCAGCATTTT. Translation gives CSASQTGGVNQPQHF.

J is TRBJ1-2 and V is TRBV7-9; D possibly corresponds to TRBD1 (6 bases). Trimming stripped 6 bases from V and 5 bases from J, with 22 bases between. The germline V gene has CDR1 SEHNR and CDR2 FQNEAQ (reference sequence). The CDR3 length is 16 residues. The CDR3: CASRHPITGKRYGYTF. Written as DNA, the CDR3 is TGTGCCAGCAGGCATCCCATTACAGGGAAACGATATGGCTACACCTTC.

As for this clonotype: Without the conserved terminal phenylalanine or tryptophan, this CDR3 likely stems from a read error. This chain connects TRBV12-3 or TRBV12-4 to TRBJ1-2; D call uncertain. V lost 7 bases and J 2 bases, leaving 11 bases between the germline ends. The CDR3 is 13 amino acids. Written as DNA, the CDR3 is TGTGCCAGCACCCTACTCCCAAACTATGGCTACACCCTC. Protein sequence: CASTLLPNYGYTL.

This clonotype is a singleton in its sample. In nucleotides, the CDR3 is TGTGCCAGCAGTGCTAGACAGGGGACTGGGGCCAACGTCCTGACTTTC. Amino acid sequence: CASSARQGTGANVLTF. The chain has TRBV6-1 and TRBJ2-6; 8 nucleotides agree with TRBD1. The germline gives CDR1 MNHNS, CDR2 SASEGT. This CDR3 has 16 residues. Unmatched junction bases numbered 4, after V lost 4 bases and J lost 2 bases.

The sample holds many counts of this clonotype. The chain combines TRBV7-6 with TRBJ2-7, with TRBD2 identical over 14 bases. Germline CDR1 is SGHVS and CDR2 is FNYEAQ. The CDR3 sequence is 15 residues long. J was trimmed by 4 bases and V by 6 bases; bases with no gene match: 5. Written as DNA, the CDR3 is TGTGCCAGCAGTTCCGGGACTAGCGGGAGATACGAGCAGTACTTC. It translates to CASSSGTSGRYEQYF.

V gene TRBV25-1 combines with J gene TRBJ2-1; TRBD1 aligns across 10 bases. CDR3 length: 16 residues. V shed 8 bases, J shed 2 bases, and the junction held 9 bases outside the gene matches. Germline CDR1 MGHDK, CDR2 SYGVNS. Here the CDR3 reads CASVAPGQGPYNEQFF. CDR3 nucleotide sequence: TGTGCCAGCGTAGCCCCGGGACAGGGGCCCTACAATGAGCAGTTCTTC.

About this clonotype: A read error may be the cause here, since a much bigger clone is one base away. V usage is TRBV29-1 and J usage is TRBJ1-1; a possible D gene is TRBD1 (5 bases). The length of the CDR3 is 15 residues. CDR1 is SQVTM, CDR2 ANQGSEA, per germline. CDR3 sequence: CSVKIPGRMNTEASF. DNA for the CDR3: TGCAGCGTTAAAATACCGGGACGGATGAACACTGAAGCTTCCTTT.

In its sample, this clonotype was seen many times. The rearrangement uses TRBV2 and TRBJ2-7; weak D call: TRBD2 (6 bases). CDR1 is SNHLY, CDR2 FYNNEI, per germline. This CDR3 is 13 amino acids long. The V gene lost 6 bases and the J gene lost 0 bases, with 9 bases spanning the gap. This chain's CDR3 is CASRYGSSYEQYF. For the CDR3, the DNA is TGTGCCAGCAGATACGGGAGCTCCTACGAGCAGTACTTC.

The V call is TRBV4-3, the J call TRBJ2-1; no clear D. Trimming shortened V by 2 bases and J by 7 bases, and 9 bases separated the two germline ends. Germline CDR1 and CDR2: LGHNA and YSLEER. This CDR3 spans 13 amino acids. In nucleotides, the CDR3 is TGCGCCAGCAGCCAAACCCCAACAAATGAGCAGTTCTTC. Encoded protein: CASSQTPTNEQFF.

In this sample, this clonotype turned up a few times. The chain is built from TRBV5-1 and TRBJ2-2; perhaps TRBD2 as D (5 bases). The germline CDR1 and CDR2 sequences are SGHRS and YFSETQ. There are 18 residues in the CDR3. V lost 5 bases, J lost 5 bases, and 25 bases lay in between. The CDR3 region is CASSSRGSPFSDTGELFF. CDR3 in DNA: TGCGCCAGCAGTAGCCGCGGGTCCCCCTTCTCCGATACCGGGGAGCTGTTTTTT. Filled out from reference TRBV5-1 and TRBJ2-2, the complete variable domain reads KAGVTQTPRYLIKTRGQQVTLSCSPISGHRSVSWYQQTPGQGLQFLFEYFSETQRNKGNFPGRFSGRQFSNSRSEMNVSTLELGDSALYLCASSSRGSPFSDTGELFFGEGSRLTVL.

As to this clonotype: The junction departs from germline at one end; a sequencing error may be responsible. V is TRBV6-1 and J is TRBJ1-4; D call uncertain. This CDR3 region has 15 residues. CDR1 is MNHNS and CDR2 is SASEGT in the germline V gene. The CDR3 sequence is CASGEALLSVEKLFF. Written as DNA, the CDR3 is TGTGCCAGCGGTGAAGCGCTTCTGAGCGTCGAAAAACTGTTTTTT.